These 32 T cell receptor beta chains came from one sample sequenced in a study of CD8+ T cells in alopecia areata. cDNA serving as the sequencing template came from extracted, reverse transcribed RNA. The method was immunoSEQ multiplex PCR; TCRdb's version includes in-frame clones alone and lacks a portion of them. The table lists roughly 150,000 clones, around half of them singletons, with roughly 21% in the top ten. The sample in question was CD8+ T cells sorted from blood, obtained at week 0. The receptor source for this set is a human donor with alopecia areata.

The V gene is TRBV27, the J gene TRBJ2-1, with 8 bases matching TRBD1. The trim removed 3 bases at V and 4 bases at J, leaving 8 bases unmatched. Germline assignment: CDR1 MNHEY and CDR2 SMNVEV (reference sequence). The CDR3 loop spans 16 amino acids. In DNA form, the CDR3 reads TGTGCCAGCAGTTTGGACGGACAGGGAAAATACAATGAGCAGTTCTTC. It specifies CASSLDGQGKYNEQFF.

The chain has TRBV29-1 and TRBJ1-2; the match to TRBD1 covers 7 bases. Germline trimming cut 6 bases from V and 2 bases from J; bases unmatched to any gene: 12. The CDR3 is made up of 15 amino acids. Germline V gene lookup returns CDR1 SQVTM and CDR2 ANQGSEA. The CDR3 here is CSVLKGAWGNYGYTF. CDR3 coding DNA: TGCAGCGTCTTGAAGGGGGCATGGGGGAACTATGGCTACACCTTC.

This clone was observed a few times. The rearrangement links TRBV30 to TRBJ2-7; D is perhaps TRBD1 (5 bases). The CDR3 covers 12 residues. Per germline, CDR1 GTSNPN and CDR2 SVGIG (reference sequence). The V and J ends lost 3 bases and 2 bases respectively, with 8 bases between them. CDR3 loop: CAWRDKTYEQYF. CDR3 coding DNA: TGTGCCTGGAGGGACAAAACCTACGAGCAGTACTTC. Complete variable domain (other parts from reference TRBV30 and TRBJ2-7): SQTIHQWPATLVQPVGSPLSLECTVEGTSNPNLYWYRQAAGRGLQLLFYSVGIGQISSEVPQNLSASRPQDRQFILSSKKLLLSDSGFYLCAWRDKTYEQYFGPGTRLTVT.

This chain links TRBV19 with TRBJ2-3; 8 nucleotides align to TRBD1. This CDR3 spans 14 amino acids. V lost 1 base to trimming and J lost 6 bases; unmatched junction nucleotides: 3. Germline assignment: CDR1 LNHDA and CDR2 SQIVND (reference sequence). The CDR3 here is CASSIVQGADTQYF. In nucleotides, the CDR3 is TGTGCCAGTAGTATAGTTCAGGGGGCCGATACGCAGTATTTT.

A few counts support this clone. J is TRBJ2-1 and V is TRBV9; TRBD2 matches at 9 bases. Germline V gene sequence: CDR1 SGDLS, CDR2 YYNGEE. The CDR3 has 16 amino acids. J lost 2 bases, V lost 0 bases, and 3 bases had no gene match. CDR3 coding DNA: TGTGCCAGCAGCGTAGATAGCGGGGGTACCTACAATGAGCAGTTCTTC. Translating gives CASSVDSGGTYNEQFF. Filled out from reference TRBV9 and TRBJ2-1, the complete variable domain reads DSGVTQTPKHLITATGQRVTLRCSPRSGDLSVYWYQQSLDQGLQFLIQYYNGEERAKGNILERFSAQQFPDLHSELNLSSLELGDSALYFCASSVDSGGTYNEQFFGPGTRLTVL.

This clone was picked up a small number of times. The J gene is TRBJ1-1, the V gene TRBV4-3; tentative D call: TRBD1 (6 bases). CDR1 LGHNA and CDR2 YSLEER come from the germline V gene. This CDR3 has 13 residues. With 2 bases removed from V and 4 bases from J, the gap between germline ends came to 8 bases. CDR3 nucleotide sequence: TGCGCCAGCAGCCAAACAGGGAGCACTGAAGCTTTCTTT. Protein: CASSQTGSTEAFF.

This rearrangement joins TRBV27 to TRBJ2-7; no clear D. With 5 bases removed from V and 2 bases from J, the gap between germline ends came to 10 bases. CDR1 and CDR2 (germline): MNHEY, SMNVEV (reference sequence). The CDR3 contains 13 residues. This CDR3 reads CASSKAGTYEQYF. The DNA of the CDR3 is TGTGCCAGCAGTAAGGCTGGGACCTACGAGCAGTACTTC.

The rearrangement links TRBV6-6 to TRBJ2-3; D unclear. V lost 6 bases and J 0 bases, leaving 4 bases between the germline ends. From germline, CDR1 is MNHNY and CDR2 SVGAGI (reference sequence). This CDR3 is 12 amino acids long. The DNA of the CDR3 is TGTGCCAGCAGCCCGAGCACAGATACGCAGTATTTT. It is translated as CASSPSTDTQYF.

The V call is TRBV5-6, the J call TRBJ2-5, with 10 bases that match TRBD2. The J segment lost 3 bases and the V segment lost 0 bases, leaving 2 bases of the junction unmatched. This CDR3 has 15 amino acids. From germline, CDR1 is SGHDT and CDR2 YYEEEE. In DNA, the CDR3 is TGTGCCAGCAGCTTGGTCACTAGCGGGGAAGAGACCCAGTACTTC. Translated: CASSLVTSGEETQYF. The complete variable domain, with remaining parts taken from reference TRBV5-6 and TRBJ2-5, reads DAGVTQSPTHLIKTRGQQVTLRCSPKSGHDTVSWYQQALGQGPQFIFQYYEEEERQRGNFPDRFSGHQFPNYSSELNVNALLLGDSALYLCASSLVTSGEETQYFGPGTRLLVL.

V and J are TRBV29-1 and TRBJ2-3; D may be TRBD2 (5 bases). The V end was cut by 7 bases, the J end by 1 base, with 12 bases between. This CDR3 spans 13 amino acids. Germline V CDR1 and CDR2: SQVTM, ANQGSEA. The CDR3 region is CSADFLGTDTQYF. The CDR3 coding sequence is TGCAGCGCGGACTTCCTCGGCACAGATACGCAGTATTTT.

The rearrangement joins TRBV7-9 to TRBJ2-2, with TRBD1 matching 8 bases. The CDR3 has 13 amino acids. Germline lookup yields CDR1 SEHNR and CDR2 FQNEAQ (reference sequence). V shed 5 bases and J 6 bases; nucleotides not matched to a gene: 2. CDR3 DNA: TGTGCCAGCAGCCCGACAGGGGCCGGGGAGCTGTTTTTT. Encoded protein: CASSPTGAGELFF.

This clone was observed a handful of times. The chain couples TRBV5-4 to TRBJ1-6; TRBD1 agrees at 9 bases. After removal of 3 bases from V and 7 bases from J, the junction contained 5 bases not matched to a gene. CDR3 length: 15 amino acids. Germline lookup yields CDR1 SGHNT and CDR2 YYREEE (reference sequence). In nucleotides, the CDR3 is TGTGCCAGCAGCTCGCGGGACAGGGACAATTCACCCCTCCACTTT. Protein: CASSSRDRDNSPLHF.

The J gene is TRBJ2-7, the V gene TRBV29-1; 9 bases are a match to TRBD2. The CDR3 consists of 17 residues. Germline CDR1 and CDR2: SQVTM and ANQGSEA. After removal of 4 bases from V and 4 bases from J, the junction contained 17 bases not matched to a gene. The CDR3 DNA sequence: TGCAGCGTTGCTGGTCTAGCGGGGCCGGTTGGGTTGTACGAGCAGTACTTC. Translation gives CSVAGLAGPVGLYEQYF.

This clone was picked up a small number of times. The chain recombines TRBV30 with TRBJ1-1, with 7 bases identical to TRBD1. The germline CDR1 and CDR2 sequences are GTSNPN and SVGIG (reference sequence). V shed 0 bases, J shed 7 bases, and the junction held 2 bases outside the gene matches. The CDR3 is 12 amino acids. For the CDR3, the DNA is TGTGCCTGGAGTGTAGGGACAGATGAAGCTTTCTTT. Its translation: CAWSVGTDEAFF.

This clone has a single count. The chain is built from TRBV28 and TRBJ2-3, with 9 positions matching TRBD2. The CDR3 covers 17 residues. Germline CDR1 is MDHEN and CDR2 is SYDVKM. The J segment lost 5 bases and the V segment lost 5 bases, leaving 14 bases of the junction unmatched. The CDR3 here is CASSIHTPSGERDTQYF. CDR3 sequence (DNA): TGTGCCAGCAGTATCCACACCCCTAGCGGGGAAAGAGATACGCAGTATTTT.

The chain carries TRBV6-6 and TRBJ1-6, with a weak D call TRBD1 (5 bases). The CDR3 loop spans 15 amino acids. V was shortened by 5 bases and J by 6 bases, with 14 bases between the two germline ends. From germline, CDR1 is MNHNY and CDR2 SVGAGI (reference sequence). Written as DNA, the CDR3 is TGTGCCAGCAGTCCCCGAGGGGTCGCTAATTCACCCCTCCACTTT. It encodes CASSPRGVANSPLHF.

This clone was observed many times. V and J are TRBV5-6 and TRBJ1-1; 7 nucleotides line up with TRBD1. V lost 4 bases and J lost 4; bases outside the gene matches: 7. The CDR3 sequence is 14 residues long. Germline lookup yields CDR1 SGHDT and CDR2 YYEEEE. The CDR3 sequence is CASSGGTEGTEAFF. For the CDR3, the DNA is TGTGCCAGCAGCGGGGGGACAGAAGGCACTGAAGCTTTCTTT.

The chain couples TRBV4-3 to TRBJ2-7; tentative D call: TRBD2 (5 bases). Trimming cost V 1 base and J 2 bases, with 9 bases left between them. Germline V CDR1 and CDR2: LGHNA, YSLEER. The CDR3 has 14 amino acids. The CDR3 region has the DNA TGCGCCAGCAGCCAAGCACGGGGTCCCTACGAGCAGTACTTC. Translation gives CASSQARGPYEQYF.

This chain uses TRBV30 with TRBJ2-2, with TRBD1 matching 7 bases. Germline V gene sequence: CDR1 GTSNPN, CDR2 SVGIG (reference sequence). The CDR3 extends over 15 amino acids. V dropped 3 bases and J dropped 0; count of bases not matched to a gene: 4. In DNA, the CDR3 is TGTGCCTGGAGGGCTGACAGGGCGAACACCGGGGAGCTGTTTTTT. It is translated as CAWRADRANTGELFF.

The J gene is TRBJ1-1, the V gene TRBV30; 8 bases are shared with TRBD1. CDR1 and CDR2 from the germline V gene are GTSNPN and SVGIG (reference sequence). Trimming at V came to 8 bases and at J to 1 base, leaving 3 bases not matched to a gene. The CDR3 has 12 residues. The CDR3 DNA sequence: TGTGCCGGCGGACAGGGGAACACTGAAGCTTTCTTT. Amino acids: CAGGQGNTEAFF. Filled out from reference TRBV30 and TRBJ1-1, the complete variable domain reads SQTIHQWPATLVQPVGSPLSLECTVEGTSNPNLYWYRQAAGRGLQLLFYSVGIGQISSEVPQNLSASRPQDRQFILSSKKLLLSDSGFYLCAGGQGNTEAFFGQGTRLTVV.

To note about this clone: The junction differs from germline at one of its ends, possibly a read error. J is TRBJ2-1 and V is TRBV19; 11 bases fit TRBD2. Per germline, CDR1 LNHDA and CDR2 SQIVND (reference sequence). There are 17 residues in the CDR3. The chain's CDR3 is CASSVLAGGISNNEQFF. DNA of the CDR3: TGTGCCAGTAGTGTCCTAGCGGGGGGAATCTCCAACAATGAGCAGTTCTTC.

This clone was picked up a small number of times. This chain joins TRBV19 and TRBJ1-1; D uncertain. CDR1 is LNHDA and CDR2 is SQIVND in the germline V gene (reference sequence). CDR3 length: 15 amino acids. Trimming removed 7 bases at V and 4 bases at J, with 19 bases between. For the CDR3, the DNA is TGTGCCAGTATGGGCGCAACGGCCGATGTCACTGAAGCTTTCTTT. The encoded protein is CASMGATADVTEAFF.

The chain combines TRBV6-5 with TRBJ2-2, with D possibly TRBD1 on 6 matching bases. Germline CDR1 reads MNHEY; CDR2 reads SVGAGI. Trimming pared 8 bases from V and 9 bases from J, leaving 19 bases between. There are 14 residues in the CDR3. Here the CDR3 DNA reads TGTGCCAGCGGGATTGGATTGGACAGCCGGGAGCTGTTTTTT. Its translation is CASGIGLDSRELFF.

This rearrangement joins TRBV7-9 to TRBJ2-1, with 9 nucleotides matching TRBD1. CDR1 is SEHNR, CDR2 FQNEAQ, per germline (reference sequence). The V segment lost 5 bases and the J segment 1 base; nucleotides outside the gene matches: 9. This CDR3 has 17 residues. As DNA, the CDR3 is TGTGCCAGCAGCGAGGGACAGGGACTCTCGTCCTACAATGAGCAGTTCTTC. Translation: CASSEGQGLSSYNEQFF.

Turning to this clone: The same CDR3 can be traced to other DNA sequences in this sample. The J gene is TRBJ2-7, the V gene TRBV4-3; D possibly matches TRBD1 or TRBD2 (5 bases each). V dropped 1 base and J dropped 4 bases, with 14 bases sitting between them. There are 15 residues in the CDR3. CDR1 and CDR2 from the germline V gene are LGHNA and YSLEER. The CDR3 is CASSQGTGPSYEQYF. The DNA of the CDR3 is TGCGCCAGCAGCCAAGGAACGGGACCTTCTTACGAGCAGTACTTC.

V gene TRBV6-6 combines with J gene TRBJ1-1; 9 positions agree with TRBD1. Per the germline V gene, CDR1 is MNHNY and CDR2 is SVGAGI (reference sequence). The CDR3 extends over 13 amino acids. V dropped 2 bases and J dropped 11; count of bases not matched to a gene: 6. The CDR3 loop reads CASSYPDRGAAFF. DNA for the CDR3: TGTGCCAGCAGTTACCCGGACAGGGGCGCCGCTTTCTTT.

This clone was recorded a few times. CDR3 residues: CASSLRRERINEQFF. Here the CDR3 DNA reads TGTGCCAGCAGCTTAAGGAGGGAGAGGATCAATGAGCAGTTCTTC. This chain connects TRBV7-6 to TRBJ2-1; D may be TRBD2 (6 bases). This CDR3 contains 15 residues. Looked up from germline, CDR1 is SGHVS and CDR2 is FNYEAQ. The ends were cut back, 2 bases at V and 6 bases at J, with 14 bases in the middle.

This clone turned up a few times. A far larger clone lies a single base away; this is likely a read error. J is TRBJ2-6 and V is TRBV2; perhaps TRBD2 as D (5 bases). The CDR3 is 16 residues long. V was trimmed by 6 bases and J by 0 bases, leaving 12 bases between them. The germline CDR1 and CDR2 sequences are SNHLY and FYNNEI. CDR3 nucleotide sequence: TGTGCCAGCAGCCAAGATGGGAGCTCTGGGGCCAACGTCCTGACTTTC. It encodes CASSQDGSSGANVLTF.

This clone was observed a few times. The rearrangement joins TRBV10-3 to TRBJ2-7, with TRBD2 matching 8 bases. The germline V gene has CDR1 ENHRY and CDR2 SYGVKD. V was clipped by 6 bases and J by 3 bases; unmatched bases: 4. This CDR3 region has 13 residues. The CDR3 sequence: CAISSGTSYEQYF. As DNA, the CDR3 is TGTGCCATCAGCTCCGGGACTAGCTACGAGCAGTACTTC.

Comments on this clone: Other nucleotide sequences from this sample produce the same CDR3. V usage is TRBV30 and J usage is TRBJ2-3; possible D gene TRBD2, 6 bases. CDR3 length: 13 residues. Per the germline V gene, CDR1 is GTSNPN and CDR2 is SVGIG (reference sequence). Trimming stripped 2 bases from V and 1 base from J, with 7 bases between. Here the CDR3 reads CAWSTGGTDTQYF. CDR3 DNA: TGTGCCTGGAGTACGGGGGGCACAGATACGCAGTATTTT.

The gene calls are TRBV4-3 and TRBJ2-3; 7 bases line up with TRBD2. J gave up 4 bases and V 0 bases, and 10 bases lay outside the gene matches. The CDR3 length is 17 residues. Germline-derived CDR1 and CDR2 are LGHNA and YSLEER. The CDR3 loop reads CASSQDLLAASADTQYF. The CDR3 DNA sequence: TGCGCCAGCAGCCAAGATTTGCTAGCGGCCTCAGCAGATACGCAGTATTTT.

This clone was seen a single time. The V call is TRBV30, the J call TRBJ2-1; the D gene is possibly TRBD1 (5 bases). The length of the CDR3 is 14 residues. The germline CDR1 and CDR2 sequences are GTSNPN and SVGIG (reference sequence). The V and J ends lost 2 bases and 3 bases respectively, with 11 bases between them. This CDR3 reads CAWSQGANYNEQFF. For the CDR3, the DNA is TGTGCCTGGAGTCAAGGGGCGAACTACAATGAGCAGTTCTTC.